This T cell receptor (beta chain) was sequenced for a study of cytomegalovirus exposure and HLA in healthy donors. General study findings and limits: Immune exposure information comprised only CMV serostatus.

As regards this clone: The antigen is not known.

Germline V gene data show CDR1 as SGHTA and CDR2 as FQGNSA. This CDR3 is 14 amino acids long. PCR amplification relied on 60 Vbeta primers (plus 13 Jbeta primers). Libraries were prepared by immunoSEQ multiplex PCR; TCRdb keeps only in-frame clonotypes and omits some of them. The sample lists approximately 140,000 clones, about two thirds occurring once. These donors, healthy bone marrow donors, were studied. The source of this sequence is a woman aged 55 to 70 in good health and CMV-seropositive. What was sequenced was PBMCs. V usage is TRBV7-2 and J usage is TRBJ2-5; D may be TRBD2 (6 bases). TRBJ2-7 matches the DNA end more closely, so the J call is doubtful. The CDR3, as DNA: TGTGCCAGCAGCCGTCCGGGACTTCCCTACGAGCAGTACTTC. It is translated as CASSRPGLPYEQYF.